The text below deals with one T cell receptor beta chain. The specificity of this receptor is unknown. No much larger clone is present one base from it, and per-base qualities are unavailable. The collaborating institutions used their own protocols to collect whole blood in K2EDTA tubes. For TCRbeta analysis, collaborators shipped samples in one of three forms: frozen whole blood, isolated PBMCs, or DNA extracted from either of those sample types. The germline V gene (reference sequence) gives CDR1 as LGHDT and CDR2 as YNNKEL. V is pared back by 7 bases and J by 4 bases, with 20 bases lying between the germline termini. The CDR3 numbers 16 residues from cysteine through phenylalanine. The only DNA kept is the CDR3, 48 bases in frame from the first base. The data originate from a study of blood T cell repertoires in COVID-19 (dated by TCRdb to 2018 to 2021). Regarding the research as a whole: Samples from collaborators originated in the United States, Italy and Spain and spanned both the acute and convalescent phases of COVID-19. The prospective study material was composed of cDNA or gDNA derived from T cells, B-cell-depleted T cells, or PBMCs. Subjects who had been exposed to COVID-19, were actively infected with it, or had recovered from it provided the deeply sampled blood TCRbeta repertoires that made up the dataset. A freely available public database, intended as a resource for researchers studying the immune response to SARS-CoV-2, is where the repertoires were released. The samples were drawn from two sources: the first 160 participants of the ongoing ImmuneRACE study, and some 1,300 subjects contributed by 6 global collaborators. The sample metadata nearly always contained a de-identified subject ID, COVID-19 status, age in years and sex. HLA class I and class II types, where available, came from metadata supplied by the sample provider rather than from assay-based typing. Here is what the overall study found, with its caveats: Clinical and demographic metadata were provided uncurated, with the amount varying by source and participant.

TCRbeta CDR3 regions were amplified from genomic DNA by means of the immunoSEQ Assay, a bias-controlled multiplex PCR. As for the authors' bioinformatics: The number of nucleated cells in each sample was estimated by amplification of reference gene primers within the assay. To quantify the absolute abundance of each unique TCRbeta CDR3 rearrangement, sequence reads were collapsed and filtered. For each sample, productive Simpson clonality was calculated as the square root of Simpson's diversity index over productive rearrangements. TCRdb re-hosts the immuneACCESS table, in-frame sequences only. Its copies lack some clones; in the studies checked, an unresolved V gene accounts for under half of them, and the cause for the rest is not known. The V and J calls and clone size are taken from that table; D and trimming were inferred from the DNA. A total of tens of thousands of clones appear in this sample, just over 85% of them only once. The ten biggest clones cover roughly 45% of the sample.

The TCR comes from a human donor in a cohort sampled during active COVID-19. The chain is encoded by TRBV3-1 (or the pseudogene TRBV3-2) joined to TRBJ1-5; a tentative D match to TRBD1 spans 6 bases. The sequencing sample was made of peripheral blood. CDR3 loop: CASTRDLDSRNQPQHF. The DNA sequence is TGTGCCAGCACGAGGGATCTGGACAGCCGAAATCAGCCCCAGCATTTT.